A single sample gave rise to the 11 T cell receptor beta chains below, sequenced in a study of T cell repertoires in cytomegalovirus infection. TCRdb re-analysed the reads in MiXCR, keeping a single row per CDR3 protein. Counted here are approximately 200,000 distinct CDR3 sequences, approximately 22% occurring once; the ten biggest clones make up 18%. Sequenced: CD8+ T cells from PBMCs. These receptors were obtained from a human donor in good health (CMV status not recorded). Some clones in this sample may be carry-over from other donors' samples.

There are many counts of this clonotype. The chain is built from TRBV7-2 and TRBJ2-7; the D is unclear. This CDR3 comprises 13 residues. V was shortened by 3 bases and J by 1 base, with 7 bases between the two germline ends. Germline assignment: CDR1 SGHTA and CDR2 FQGNSA. The CDR3 nucleotides are TGTGCCAGCAGCTTGGGCCGTTCCTACGAGCAGTACTTC. Translating it yields CASSLGRSYEQYF. The whole variable domain, remainder taken from reference TRBV7-2 and TRBJ2-7, is GAGVSQSPSNKVTEKGKDVELRCDPISGHTALYWYRQSLGQGLEFLIYFQGNSAPDKSGLPSDRFSAERTGGSVSTLTIQRTQQEDSAVYLCASSLGRSYEQYFGPGTRLTVT.

This sequence joins TRBV19 and TRBJ2-1, with D unclear. CDR3 size: 13 residues. Deletions cut 4 bases from V and 7 bases from J, with 11 bases between. Germline V CDR1 and CDR2: LNHDA, SQIVND (reference sequence). DNA of the CDR3: TGTGCCAGTAGTACACCCTTGATGAATGAGCAGTTCTTC. This codes for CASSTPLMNEQFF.

The chain links TRBV5-1 to TRBJ1-3; 12 nucleotides agree with TRBD1. Trimming took 0 bases from V and 1 from J; bases not matched to a gene: 8. CDR3 length: 19 residues. Germline V gene data show CDR1 as SGHRS and CDR2 as YFSETQ. The CDR3 here is CASSLAGGTGGLSGNTIYF. CDR3 coding DNA: TGCGCCAGCAGCTTGGCCGGGGGGACAGGGGGCTTGTCTGGAAACACCATATATTTT.

This clonotype was seen ten or more times. The genes are TRBV20-1 and TRBJ1-1; D unresolved. CDR3 length: 14 amino acids. Trimming pared 6 bases from V and 3 bases from J, leaving 17 bases between. CDR1 is DFQATT and CDR2 is SNEGSKA in the germline V gene (reference sequence). The CDR3 protein is CSALAMVGYTEAFF. The CDR3 nucleotides are TGCAGTGCCTTGGCCATGGTGGGGTACACTGAAGCTTTCTTT.

This clonotype showed up just a few times. V and J are TRBV11-2 and TRBJ2-7, with D perhaps matching TRBD1 (5 bases). V was cut by 1 base and J by 0 bases, with 13 bases left in between. The CDR3 is 16 residues long. Germline CDR1 and CDR2: SGHAT and FQNNGV. The chain's CDR3 is CASSLVMGQGSYEQYF. Here the CDR3 DNA reads TGTGCCAGCAGCTTAGTAATGGGTCAGGGCTCCTACGAGCAGTACTTC.

This rearrangement joins TRBV5-5 to TRBJ2-2; D possibly uses TRBD1 or TRBD2 (5 bases each). The CDR3 consists of 17 residues. Germline V lookup: CDR1 SGHKS, CDR2 YYEKEE (reference sequence). Between the trimmed V and J ends, which lost 7 bases and 0 bases, there was a span of 19 bases. The CDR3 is CASRSRSVGANTGELFF. CDR3 nucleotides: TGTGCCAGCCGGTCGAGGTCCGTGGGGGCGAACACCGGGGAGCTGTTTTTT.

Only a few counts were recorded for this clonotype. Compared with germline, one end of the junction differs, possibly owing to a read error. The J gene is TRBJ2-3, the V gene TRBV12-3 or TRBV12-4, with D perhaps given as TRBD1 or TRBD2 (6 bases each). This CDR3 has 13 residues. CDR3 sequence (DNA): TGTGCCAGCAGTTTTGGGCTAGTCCCACAGGGAGGTTTT. It yields the protein CASSFGLVPQGGF.

This clonotype was counted many times. The chain couples TRBV20-1 to TRBJ2-3, with D perhaps matching TRBD2 (5 bases). Trimming took off 0 bases at V and 1 base at J, with 11 bases between the two ends. CDR1 DFQATT and CDR2 SNEGSKA come from the germline V gene (reference sequence). This CDR3 has 15 residues. DNA for the CDR3: TGCAGTGCTAGAGATGCGATGGGAGGCACAGATACGCAGTATTTT. Its translation is CSARDAMGGTDTQYF.

This sequence joins TRBV27 and TRBJ2-3; TRBD2 matches 14 bases. CDR3 length: 16 amino acids. J gave up 3 bases and V 6 bases, and 5 bases lay outside the gene matches. Looked up from germline, CDR1 is MNHEY and CDR2 is SMNVEV (reference sequence). The CDR3 DNA reads TGTGCCAGCAGGACTAGCGGGGGGGCCGGGACAGATACGCAGTATTTT. Its protein product is CASRTSGGAGTDTQYF.

This clonotype was seen a handful of times. The chain recombines TRBV7-9 with TRBJ2-7; D remains ambiguous. Trimming took off 5 bases at V and 6 bases at J, with 11 bases between the two ends. From germline, CDR1 is SEHNR and CDR2 FQNEAQ (reference sequence). The CDR3 runs 12 residues. The CDR3 DNA is TGTGCCAGCAGCCCCACTGTACCCGAGCAGTACTTC. Its translation: CASSPTVPEQYF.

This clonotype has a count of ten or more. The J gene is TRBJ1-6, the V gene TRBV12-3 or TRBV12-4, with 9 bases identical to TRBD1. This CDR3 comprises 13 residues. V dropped 6 bases and J dropped 11; count of bases not matched to a gene: 5. CDR3 sequence reads: CASSRTGEPPLHF. The CDR3 bases are TGTGCCAGCAGCCGGACAGGGGAGCCACCCCTCCACTTT.